These 18 T cell receptor beta chains were all obtained from the same sample, sequenced in a study of blood T cell repertoires in COVID-19. Produced via immunoSEQ multiplex PCR; TCRdb's table is partial and in-frame only. The sample comprises around 220,000 clones, 75% to 95% of which are singletons, and 1.5% to 2% rests with the top ten. Material for sequencing was PBMCs or T cells enriched from blood (not recorded which). The receptors were gathered from a woman younger than 30 who had recovered from COVID-19.

This clone was observed once. The V and J genes are TRBV2 and TRBJ1-5; 9 nucleotides align to TRBD1. Per germline, CDR1 SNHLY and CDR2 FYNNEI. The CDR3 sequence is 16 residues long. V shed 4 bases, J shed 2 bases, and the junction held 6 bases outside the gene matches. The CDR3 is CASSAGTGIGNQPQHF. CDR3 sequence (DNA): TGTGCCAGCAGTGCCGGGACAGGGATTGGCAATCAGCCCCAGCATTTT.

The chain is built from TRBV5-8 and TRBJ1-3; D unresolved. V dropped 1 base and J dropped 0 bases, with 11 bases sitting between them. The V gene's germline CDR1 is SGHTS and CDR2 YDEGEE. CDR3 length: 16 residues. The DNA for the CDR3 is TGTGCCAGCAGCTTGTTTGGTGGGCGCTCTGGAAACACCATATATTTT. This translates into CASSLFGGRSGNTIYF.

The chain links TRBV2 to TRBJ2-5; D gene unclear. The germline CDR1 and CDR2 sequences are SNHLY and FYNNEI. V was pared by 7 bases and J by 5 bases, with 8 bases between. The CDR3 runs to 11 residues. The CDR3 coding sequence is TGTGCCAGCAAAATTCTGGAGACCCAGTACTTC. This sequence encodes CASKILETQYF.

The chain combines TRBV19 with TRBJ1-1; 8 bases are a match to TRBD1. Germline V gene data show CDR1 as LNHDA and CDR2 as SQIVND (reference sequence). The V segment lost 3 bases and the J segment 1 base; nucleotides outside the gene matches: 7. CDR3 length: 16 residues. In nucleotides, the CDR3 is TGTGCCAGTAGTATCCGCCCCGGACAGGGGAACACTGAAGCTTTCTTT. This sequence encodes CASSIRPGQGNTEAFF.

The rearrangement links TRBV18 to TRBJ1-3; unclear D gene. Per germline, CDR1 KGHSH and CDR2 LQKENI. CDR3 length: 17 amino acids. The V end lost 3 bases, the J end lost 1 base, and 16 bases lay between the germline ends. The chain's CDR3 is CASSPRINAGSGNTIYF. CDR3 DNA sequence: TGTGCCAGCTCACCTAGGATCAACGCCGGGTCTGGAAACACCATATATTTT.

The sample holds one count of this clone. This chain joins TRBV7-9 and TRBJ2-7, with TRBD1 matching 12 bases. This CDR3 has 13 residues. Trimming removed 10 bases from V and 6 bases from J; junction bases left unmatched: 7. Germline V lookup: CDR1 SEHNR, CDR2 FQNEAQ (reference sequence). CDR3 in DNA: TGTGCCACAGAAGGGACAGGGGGCCGCGAGCAGTACTTC. Translating it yields CATEGTGGREQYF.

This clone was detected a few times. This chain connects TRBV13 to TRBJ1-3, with D maybe TRBD1 (6 bases). The CDR3 runs to 13 residues. Trimming removed 5 bases at V and 7 bases at J, with 12 bases between. The germline gives CDR1 PRHDT, CDR2 FYEKMQ (reference sequence). The CDR3 DNA reads as TGTGCCAGCAGCCAAGGACAGAGGAACACCATATATTTT. Amino acids: CASSQGQRNTIYF. The whole variable domain, remainder taken from reference TRBV13 and TRBJ1-3, is AAGVIQSPRHLIKEKRETATLKCYPIPRHDTVYWYQQGPGQDPQFLISFYEKMQSDKGSIPDRFSAQQFSDYHSELNMSSLELGDSALYFCASSQGQRNTIYFGEGSWLTVV.

The genes are TRBV28 and TRBJ2-2; possible D gene TRBD1, 6 bases. The CDR3 length is 15 residues. Germline V lookup: CDR1 MDHEN, CDR2 SYDVKM. V lost 3 bases, J lost 4 bases, and 12 bases lay in between. The CDR3 DNA reads as TGTGCCAGCAGTTTGCAGGGGAGTAGCACCGGGGAGCTGTTTTTT. Protein: CASSLQGSSTGELFF.

The gene calls are TRBV28 and TRBJ2-1, with 10 bases fitting TRBD2. The germline CDR1 and CDR2 sequences are MDHEN and SYDVKM. The CDR3 loop spans 15 amino acids. Trimming at V came to 3 bases and at J to 3 bases, leaving 2 bases not matched to a gene. CDR3 in DNA: TGTGCCAGCAGTTTCACTAGCGGGGACTACAATGAGCAGTTCTTC. Its translation: CASSFTSGDYNEQFF.

CDR3 nucleotide sequence: TGTGCCAGCAGCCCAGGGACAGCCCGCCTCTATGGCTACACCTTC. Amino acids: CASSPGTARLYGYTF. The chain couples TRBV5-6 to TRBJ1-2, with 7 bases fitting TRBD1. The junction had 10 bases not matched to a gene; V was cut back by 4 bases and J by 4 bases. This CDR3 has 15 residues. Germline-derived CDR1 and CDR2 are SGHDT and YYEEEE.

The V call is TRBV21-1, the J call TRBJ2-7; the table's D call of TRBD2 was not tested on the DNA. TRBV21-1 is reported as a pseudogene. There are 15 residues in the CDR3. The CDR3 protein is CASSKSERGGYEQYF. Written as DNA, the CDR3 is TGTGCCAGCAGCAAGTCCGAGCGGGGGGGGTACGAGCAGTACTTC.

This clone was counted only a few times. This chain uses TRBV4-1 with TRBJ1-5, with D perhaps TRBD1 (5 bases). This CDR3 has 13 residues. Trimming left V 2 bases short and J 4 bases short, with 6 bases between. In germline, CDR1 is MGHRA, CDR2 YSYEKL. CDR3 loop: CASSQTGNQPQHF. The CDR3 DNA is TGCGCCAGCAGCCAAACAGGTAATCAGCCCCAGCATTTT.

The chain is built from TRBV5-3 and TRBJ2-3; D is perhaps TRBD2 (6 bases). TRBV5-3 is an ORF, with its function uncertain. This CDR3 spans 20 amino acids. Trimming pared 0 bases from V and 2 bases from J, leaving 25 bases between. The CDR3 is CARSLESMPSASVPTDTQYF. The CDR3 coding sequence is TGTGCCAGAAGCTTGGAAAGTATGCCTAGCGCCTCGGTACCCACAGATACGCAGTATTTT.

The chain joins TRBV9 to TRBJ2-7, with TRBD2 matching 7 bases. The V gene's germline CDR1 is SGDLS and CDR2 YYNGEE. The CDR3 is 14 residues long. The V segment lost 0 bases and the J segment 3 bases; nucleotides outside the gene matches: 3. CDR3 sequence (DNA): TGTGCCAGCAGCGTAGGGGAGCGGGGCTACGAGCAGTACTTC. Encoded protein: CASSVGERGYEQYF.

The chain links TRBV4-3 to TRBJ1-6; 11 bases agree with TRBD1. This CDR3 region has 16 residues. CDR1 and CDR2 (germline): LGHNA, YSLEER. Unmatched junction bases numbered 2, after V lost 0 bases and J lost 7 bases. The CDR3 nucleotides are TGCGCCAGCAGCCAAGAGGGACAGGGGGGGAATTCACCCCTCCACTTT. This translates into CASSQEGQGGNSPLHF.

The rearrangement uses TRBV15 and TRBJ2-7; the D is unclear. Deletions cut 5 bases from V and 2 bases from J, with 10 bases between. Germline loops: CDR1 LNHNV, CDR2 YYDKDF (reference sequence). This CDR3 comprises 13 residues. This CDR3 is CATSPNRPYEQYF. For the CDR3, the DNA is TGTGCCACCAGCCCGAACAGACCCTACGAGCAGTACTTC.

This chain uses TRBV24-1 with TRBJ2-1; D gene uncertain. The CDR3 spans 15 residues. Germline-derived CDR1 and CDR2 are KGHDR and SFDVKD. The germline V and J ends were trimmed by 2 bases and 5 bases, with 12 bases remaining between them. The CDR3 nucleotides are TGTGCCACCAGTGATTCCCCCATGCGAGACAATGAGCAGTTCTTC. Encoded protein: CATSDSPMRDNEQFF.

This clone was detected only once. The chain joins TRBV10-3 to TRBJ2-3, with D tentatively TRBD1 (6 bases). The CDR3 is 16 residues long. The germline V gene encodes CDR1 ENHRY and CDR2 SYGVKD. V dropped 3 bases and J dropped 2 bases, with 15 bases sitting between them. Here the CDR3 reads CAISEKGQLNTDTQYF. CDR3 bases: TGTGCCATCAGTGAAAAGGGACAATTAAACACAGATACGCAGTATTTT.